The clone carrying this T cell receptor beta chain was observed a single time. The data were obtained in a study of technical replicates of blood from a handful of donors. The V segment lost 1 base and the J segment 2 bases; nucleotides outside the gene matches: 6. The CDR3 loop spans 16 amino acids. Germline-derived CDR1 and CDR2 are SGHDT and YYEEEE. Profiling relied on immunoSEQ multiplex PCR, and the TCRdb table lists in-frame clones only, not all of them. The table has about 56,000 clones, 90% to 95% seen once; the top ten hold about 3%. The V gene is TRBV5-6, the J gene TRBJ2-5; 9 positions agree with TRBD2. Material: PBMCs. The sequence was collected from a human donor in good health. Some clones in this sample may be carry-over from other donors' samples. This CDR3 is CASSLIDLAGQETQYF. CDR3 in DNA: TGTGCCAGCAGCTTGATTGATCTAGCGGGGCAAGAGACCCAGTACTTC.